These 21 T cell receptor beta chains came from one sample sequenced in a study of T-cell memory formation after mild COVID-19. TCRdb used MiXCR to reprocess the 5' RACE reads, holding one entry per CDR3 protein. The sample records fewer than 700,000 distinct CDR3 sequences, about a fifth being singletons. The sample comprised PBMCs or a T cell subset sorted from them (not recorded which). Receptors were obtained from an adult woman who had mild COVID-19 (a few samples of this study predate the infection). Cell type and time point are not known.

The J gene is TRBJ1-3, the V gene TRBV7-9, with TRBD1 identical over 8 bases. Unmatched junction bases numbered 9, after V lost 5 bases and J lost 3 bases. There are 16 residues in the CDR3. Germline V gene lookup returns CDR1 SEHNR and CDR2 FQNEAQ (reference sequence). The CDR3 region is CASSADRVSGGNTIYF. The CDR3 nucleotides read TGTGCCAGCAGCGCGGACAGGGTCTCGGGTGGAAACACCATATATTTT.

V gene TRBV19 combines with J gene TRBJ2-2; no clear D. The CDR3 loop spans 14 amino acids. V lost 6 bases and J lost 2, with 10 bases in between. Germline assignment: CDR1 LNHDA and CDR2 SQIVND (reference sequence). DNA of the CDR3: TGTGCCAGTAGGGCAGGATCTAACACCGGGGAGCTGTTTTTT. This codes for CASRAGSNTGELFF.

This clonotype was counted only a few times. V usage is TRBV12-3 or TRBV12-4 and J usage is TRBJ1-2, with 10 bases aligning to TRBD1. V gave up 6 bases and J gave up 8 bases; unmatched junction bases: 9. The CDR3 length is 14 residues. The CDR3 bases are TGTGCCAGCAGCCGGGACAGGGGAATGTGGGGCTACACCTTC. This sequence encodes CASSRDRGMWGYTF.

This clonotype was seen ten or more times. CDR3 loop: CASSSLRVSYNEQFF. For the CDR3, the DNA is TGTGCCAGCAGTTCCTTACGGGTGTCCTACAATGAGCAGTTCTTC. The J gene is TRBJ2-1, the V gene TRBV12-3 or TRBV12-4, with D unresolved. Between the trimmed V and J ends, which lost 4 bases and 1 base, there was a span of 11 bases. The length of the CDR3 is 15 residues.

The chain carries TRBV19 and TRBJ2-5; D gene unclear. Trimming took 6 bases from V and 3 from J, leaving 11 bases between them. This CDR3 region has 13 residues. Germline assignment: CDR1 LNHDA and CDR2 SQIVND (reference sequence). CDR3 nucleotide sequence: TGTGCCAGTAGGGGCTACTTAGAAGAGACCCAGTACTTC. Amino acid sequence: CASRGYLEETQYF.

V is TRBV20-1 and J is TRBJ2-7, with 7 bases matching TRBD1. The CDR3 is 14 amino acids. Trimming took 5 bases from V and 3 from J; bases not matched to a gene: 10. Germline CDR1 is DFQATT and CDR2 is SNEGSKA (reference sequence). CDR3 sequence reads: CSARRRTGLYEQYF. The CDR3 DNA follows: TGCAGTGCTCGCCGACGGACAGGACTCTACGAGCAGTACTTC.

This clonotype turned up a few times. The chain combines TRBV6-1 with TRBJ2-1, with 9 bases fitting TRBD2. Germline CDR1 reads MNHNS; CDR2 reads SASEGT. This CDR3 spans 14 amino acids. The ends lost 9 bases at V and 4 bases at J; junction bases unmatched: 7. CDR3 region: CASAGGPHYNEQFF. Here the CDR3 DNA reads TGTGCCAGTGCGGGGGGGCCTCATTACAATGAGCAGTTCTTC.

The rearrangement links TRBV19 to TRBJ2-7; 10 bases are a match to TRBD2. Germline V gives CDR1 LNHDA, CDR2 SQIVND (reference sequence). Trimming cost V 5 bases and J 2 bases; bases outside gene matches: 6. The CDR3 has 15 residues. The CDR3: CASSASGSPTYEQYF. In nucleotides, the CDR3 is TGTGCCAGTAGTGCTAGCGGGAGCCCAACCTACGAGCAGTACTTC. The whole variable domain, filled in from reference TRBV19 and TRBJ2-7, reads DGGITQSPKYLFRKEGQNVTLSCEQNLNHDAMYWYRQDPGQGLRLIYYSQIVNDFQKGDIAEGYSVSREKKESFPLTVTSAQKNPTAFYLCASSASGSPTYEQYFGPGTRLTVT.

This clonotype was seen a few times. The CDR3 sequence: CAVSPGPQETQYF. CDR3 sequence (DNA): TGTGCCGTCTCTCCGGGTCCCCAAGAGACCCAGTACTTC. The chain carries TRBV10-3 and TRBJ2-5, with D unclear. This CDR3 has 13 amino acids. V lost 11 bases and J 1 base, leaving 14 bases between the germline ends. Germline CDR1 and CDR2: ENHRY and SYGVKD.

This clonotype was seen only a few times. This sequence joins TRBV6-5 and TRBJ2-5; D not resolved. Germline CDR1 reads MNHEY; CDR2 reads SVGAGI. The CDR3 length is 14 residues. The V and J ends lost 8 bases and 0 bases respectively, with 13 bases between them. Written as DNA, the CDR3 is TGTGCCAGCGCTAGGCGGTCAAACCAAGAGACCCAGTACTTC. Its protein product is CASARRSNQETQYF.

The V gene is TRBV24-1, the J gene TRBJ2-7; TRBD2 aligns across 7 bases. The V gene's germline CDR1 is KGHDR and CDR2 SFDVKD. The length of the CDR3 is 13 residues. V lost 8 bases, J lost 4 bases, and 7 bases stayed unmatched. CDR3 protein: CATIRTSLYEQYF. The CDR3 coding sequence is TGTGCCACCATTCGGACTAGTCTGTACGAGCAGTACTTC.

This clonotype has more than one count but fewer than ten. The rearrangement joins TRBV7-6 to TRBJ2-7; either TRBD1 or TRBD2 may fit D (5 bases each). Trimming shortened V by 4 bases and J by 1 base, and 17 bases separated the two germline ends. Looked up from germline, CDR1 is SGHVS and CDR2 is FNYEAQ. This CDR3 spans 16 amino acids. As DNA, the CDR3 is TGTGCCAGCAGCTCGGGCCGGGGCCTAAGTTCCTACGAGCAGTACTTC. It translates to CASSSGRGLSSYEQYF. Full variable domain (remainder filled in from reference TRBV7-6 and TRBJ2-7): GAGVSQSPRYKVTKRGQDVALRCDPISGHVSLYWYRQALGQGPEFLTYFNYEAQQDKSGLPNDRFSAERPEGSISTLTIQRTEQRDSAMYRCASSSGRGLSSYEQYFGPGTRLTVT.

This clonotype turned up a few times. The gene calls are TRBV7-9 and TRBJ2-3; possible D gene TRBD2, 5 bases. V lost 5 bases, J lost 0 bases, and 21 bases lay in between. From germline, CDR1 is SEHNR and CDR2 FQNEAQ (reference sequence). The CDR3 runs 18 residues. The CDR3 DNA is TGTGCCAGCAGCCGGACTGCTAGGGTTGGTGGTAGCACAGATACGCAGTATTTT. Translation: CASSRTARVGGSTDTQYF. Full variable domain (outside the CDR3, taken from reference TRBV7-9 and TRBJ2-3): DTGVSQNPRHKITKRGQNVTFRCDPISEHNRLYWYRQTLGQGPEFLTYFQNEAQLEKSRLLSDRFSAERPKGSFSTLEIQRTEQGDSAMYLCASSRTARVGGSTDTQYFGPGTRLTVL.

This chain joins TRBV12-3 or TRBV12-4 and TRBJ1-1; D gene uncertain. V lost 7 bases and J 2 bases, leaving 14 bases between the germline ends. The CDR3 runs 14 residues. DNA of the CDR3: TGTGCCAGCACCCTGGCAGCGAGCAACACTGAAGCTTTCTTT. It encodes CASTLAASNTEAFF.

This clonotype was counted between two and nine times. The chain joins TRBV9 to TRBJ2-1; 15 bases are shared with TRBD2. CDR3 size: 15 residues. J was trimmed by 4 bases and V by 7 bases; bases with no gene match: 3. The germline gives CDR1 SGDLS, CDR2 YYNGEE. The CDR3 spells CASGGLAGGYNEQFF. As DNA, the CDR3 is TGTGCCAGCGGGGGACTAGCGGGAGGTTACAATGAGCAGTTCTTC.

The rearrangement joins TRBV2 to TRBJ2-1; 11 bases are shared with TRBD2. The CDR3 is 16 amino acids. Germline CDR1 reads SNHLY; CDR2 reads FYNNEI. Trimming cost V 6 bases and J 4 bases; bases outside gene matches: 8. CDR3 sequence: CASSAASGGIYNEQFF. For the CDR3, the DNA is TGTGCCAGCAGCGCGGCTAGCGGGGGGATATACAATGAGCAGTTCTTC. Full variable domain (outside the CDR3, taken from reference TRBV2 and TRBJ2-1): EPEVTQTPSHQVTQMGQEVILRCVPISNHLYFYWYRQILGQKVEFLVSFYNNEISEKSEIFDDQFSVERPDGSNFTLKIRSTKLEDSAMYFCASSAASGGIYNEQFFGPGTRLTVL.

The V and J genes are TRBV3-1 and TRBJ1-1, with D uncertain. This CDR3 contains 13 residues. The ends were cut back, 2 bases at V and 1 base at J, with 5 bases in the middle. Germline CDR1 and CDR2: LGHDT and YNNKEL (reference sequence). The CDR3 coding sequence is TGTGCCAGCAGCCAACGGTGGAACACTGAAGCTTTCTTT. Translating it yields CASSQRWNTEAFF.

The chain joins TRBV4-1 to TRBJ2-3; possible D gene TRBD2, 6 bases. The CDR3 has 18 residues. Trimming stripped 1 base from V and 0 bases from J, with 17 bases between. Looked up from germline, CDR1 is MGHRA and CDR2 is YSYEKL. CDR3 DNA: TGCGCCAGCAGCCAAGGATCCCAGCGTGGGGGGAGCACAGATACGCAGTATTTT. As protein: CASSQGSQRGGSTDTQYF.

There are a few counts of this clonotype. The chain uses TRBV4-2 and TRBJ2-1, with D maybe TRBD2 (6 bases). The CDR3 runs to 16 residues. Trimming pared 2 bases from V and 0 bases from J, leaving 11 bases between. Germline V gene lookup returns CDR1 LGHNA and CDR2 YNFKEQ. CDR3 amino acids: CASSQFSGSSYNEQFF. CDR3 DNA sequence: TGTGCCAGCAGCCAATTTAGCGGTAGCTCCTACAATGAGCAGTTCTTC.

V and J are TRBV12-3 or TRBV12-4 and TRBJ2-3; TRBD2 aligns across 11 bases. This CDR3 is 16 amino acids long. The V segment lost 3 bases and the J segment 3 bases; nucleotides outside the gene matches: 5. The CDR3 nucleotides read TGTGCCAGCAGTTTGGCTAGCGGGGGGAGGACAGATACGCAGTATTTT. This gives the protein CASSLASGGRTDTQYF.

This clonotype was recorded many times. The chain uses TRBV20-1 and TRBJ2-7; 10 bases line up with TRBD2. V lost 5 bases, J lost 7 bases, and 5 bases stayed unmatched. The CDR3 spans 12 residues. The germline V gene encodes CDR1 DFQATT and CDR2 SNEGSKA (reference sequence). CDR3 coding DNA: TGCAGTGCTGTAGCGGGGGGAACGGAGCAGTACTTC. It translates to CSAVAGGTEQYF.